This T cell receptor beta chain was profiled in a study of blood T cell repertoires in COVID-19 (dated by TCRdb to 2020 to 2021). For context, the study as a whole: Samples covering the acute and convalescent phases of COVID-19 were provided by collaborators in the United States, Italy and Spain. The material from the prospective study consisted of cDNA or gDNA derived from T cells, B-cell-depleted T cells, or PBMCs. Subjects who had been exposed to COVID-19, were actively infected with it, or had recovered from it provided the deeply sampled blood TCRbeta repertoires that made up the dataset. The repertoires were released in a freely available public database intended as a resource for research on the immune response to SARS-CoV-2. Samples came from the ongoing ImmuneRACE study (first 160 participants) plus 1,254 subjects from 6 global collaborators. Nearly every sample came with metadata listing a de-identified subject ID, COVID-19 status, age in years and sex. Where available, HLA class I and class II types were taken from metadata supplied by the sample provider and were not determined by assay-based typing. The full study reports these points: How much clinical and demographic metadata was included differed by source and by participant, and the metadata was provided uncurated.

Enrolling through a virtual design, the prospective study's participants ranged in age from roughly 18 to 90 years and lived across 24 United States geographic areas. To assign participants to cohorts, the prospective study relied on clinical history that participants themselves reported in a screening survey and a study questionnaire. Exposed participants were defined as having been in contact with someone with a PCR-confirmed or clinician-diagnosed COVID-19 case within 2 weeks of study entry. Each participant in the prospective study had whole blood, serum and a nasopharyngeal or oropharyngeal swab collected by mobile phlebotomists. Prospective study participants could optionally give additional blood draws and questionnaires over a roughly 2-month period. Before DNA extraction, blood samples from the prospective study were shipped at room temperature or frozen. TCRbeta CDR3 regions were amplified from genomic DNA by means of the immunoSEQ Assay, a bias-controlled multiplex PCR. The published analysis was carried out like this. The number of nucleated cells in each sample was estimated from the amplification of reference gene primers within the assay. To quantify the absolute abundance of each unique TCRbeta CDR3 rearrangement, sequence reads were collapsed and filtered. For each sample, productive Simpson clonality was calculated by taking the square root of Simpson's diversity index across productive rearrangements. TCRdb re-hosts the immuneACCESS table, in-frame sequences only. Its copies lack some clones; in the studies checked, an unresolved V gene accounts for under half of them, and the cause for the rest is not known. That table supplies the V and J calls and clone size; D and trimming were determined from the DNA. Counted in this sample were hundreds of thousands of clones; almost 90% of them appeared once. More than 12% of the sample is held by the ten biggest clonotypes.

Concerning this clone: Its antigen is still unknown. No base quality values were provided; no much bigger clone lies one nucleotide off.

CDR1 and CDR2 (LNHDA, SQIVND) derive from the germline V gene (reference sequence). CDR3 length: 14 amino acids, cysteine to phenylalanine. Only the CDR3 DNA stays, 42 bases, in frame from base 1. V is clipped by 3 bases and J by 3 bases, and the sequence between their germline boundaries is 11 bases long. The chain is assembled from TRBV19 and TRBJ1-1, with TRBD1 perhaps the D gene, on 6 matching bases. The sequence came from a man aged 30-40 years who had been exposed to COVID-19. The sample comprised PBMCs or T cells enriched from blood (not recorded which). The sequenced DNA is TGTGCCAGTAGTATGATGGGGGCTCACACTGAAGCTTTCTTT. Its protein is CASSMMGAHTEAFF.